Detailed here is one T cell receptor (beta chain). Other DNA sequences from this sample encode an identical CDR3 as well. Assay used: immunoSEQ multiplex PCR; TCRdb lists only in-frame clones, some missing. The sample shows nearly 110,000 clones, around 90% of them seen only once. This record belongs to a study of T cell changes during pregnancy in multiple sclerosis. Germline V gene lookup returns CDR1 SGHTA and CDR2 FQGTGA. The CDR3 is made up of 14 amino acids. V was clipped by 2 bases and J by 3 bases; unmatched bases: 1. The chain is built from TRBV7-3 and TRBJ2-1; 7 bases line up with TRBD2. The source was peripheral blood, collected after pregnancy. This clonotype was obtained from a female donor with multiple sclerosis, enrolled in a pregnancy study. The CDR3 bases are TGTGCCAGCAGCTTAGGCGGGGGCTACAATGAGCAGTTCTTC. Translating gives CASSLGGGYNEQFF.